Each of the 6 T cell receptor beta chains below was sequenced from the same sample in a study of cytomegalovirus exposure and HLA in healthy donors. The PCR made use of 60 Vbeta and 13 Jbeta primers. Using immunoSEQ multiplex PCR, the repertoire was profiled, and TCRdb retains in-frame clones only, with some absent. The sample holds 190,000 or so clones, approximately 80% seen once. The sequenced sample consisted of PBMCs. The receptor source for this set is a boy younger than 18 in good health and CMV-seronegative.

The chain joins TRBV9 to TRBJ2-2, with 7 positions matching TRBD1. The CDR3 runs to 16 residues. V shed 4 bases and J 1 base; nucleotides not matched to a gene: 7. Germline CDR1 is SGDLS and CDR2 is YYNGEE. The CDR3 nucleotides are TGTGCCAGCAGCCTAAAGGGACAGAGGAACACCGGGGAGCTGTTTTTT. This translates into CASSLKGQRNTGELFF.

This clone turned up a few times. V usage is TRBV14 and J usage is TRBJ2-5, with 9 bases identical to TRBD2. This CDR3 contains 14 residues. Germline lookup yields CDR1 SGHDN and CDR2 FVKESK. The J segment lost 6 bases and the V segment lost 5 bases, leaving 7 bases of the junction unmatched. In DNA form, the CDR3 reads TGTGCCAGCAGCTCACTCGCGGGAGGGCAGACCCAGTACTTC. Protein sequence: CASSSLAGGQTQYF.

The chain recombines TRBV14 with TRBJ1-1; unclear D gene. Germline V lookup: CDR1 SGHDN, CDR2 FVKESK. The CDR3 is made up of 15 amino acids. Trimming removed 1 base from V and 7 bases from J, with 16 bases in between. CDR3 DNA sequence: TGTGCCAGCAGCCAAGGGTATTGGAGCGGAAGTGAAGCTTTCTTT. It yields the protein CASSQGYWSGSEAFF.

The chain uses TRBV19 and TRBJ2-6, with a possible D match to TRBD1 (5 bases). Trimming left V 11 bases short and J 0 bases short, with 14 bases between. Germline V CDR1 and CDR2: LNHDA, SQIVND (reference sequence). CDR3 length: 15 amino acids. CDR3 bases: TGTGCCGCAGAGGACAAGGGCTCTGGGGCCAACGTCCTGACTTTC. Amino acids: CAAEDKGSGANVLTF.

The genes are TRBV2 and TRBJ2-6, with a tentative D call TRBD2 (7 bases). The CDR3 extends over 19 amino acids. Germline V gene sequence: CDR1 SNHLY, CDR2 FYNNEI. V was shortened by 1 base and J by 2 bases, with 18 bases between the two germline ends. CDR3 amino acids: CASSEGVWGGATGANVLTF. CDR3 DNA sequence: TGTGCCAGCAGTGAAGGGGTCTGGGGGGGCGCAACTGGGGCCAACGTCCTGACTTTC.

As concerns this clone: A read error may account for a junction end that differs from germline. The CDR3 protein is CASSVAGVPQNYDYTF. In DNA, the CDR3 is TGCGCCAGTAGCGTCGCAGGGGTCCCCCAGAACTATGACTACACCTTC. V is TRBV5-1 and J is TRBJ1-2; D is possibly TRBD1 (6 bases). The germline V gene encodes CDR1 SGHRS and CDR2 YFSETQ. The length of the CDR3 is 16 residues.